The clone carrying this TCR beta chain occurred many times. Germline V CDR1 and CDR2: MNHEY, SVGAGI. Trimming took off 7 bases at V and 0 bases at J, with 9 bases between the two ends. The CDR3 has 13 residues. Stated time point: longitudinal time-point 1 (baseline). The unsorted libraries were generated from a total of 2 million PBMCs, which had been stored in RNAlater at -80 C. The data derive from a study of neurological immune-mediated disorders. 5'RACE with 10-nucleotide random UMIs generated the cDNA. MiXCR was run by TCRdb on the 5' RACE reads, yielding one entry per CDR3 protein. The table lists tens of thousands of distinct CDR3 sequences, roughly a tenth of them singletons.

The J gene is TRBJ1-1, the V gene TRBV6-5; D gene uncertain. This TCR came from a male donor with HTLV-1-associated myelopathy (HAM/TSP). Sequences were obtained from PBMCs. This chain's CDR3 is CASTPRMNTEAFF. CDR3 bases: TGTGCCAGCACCCCCCGTATGAACACTGAAGCTTTCTTT.